These 19 T cell receptor beta chains originate from one sample sequenced in a study of T cell responses to AZD1222 COVID-19 vaccine. Sequencing was performed with immunoSEQ multiplex PCR; in TCRdb, only in-frame clones are kept and a portion is missing. The sample has 200,000 or so clones; around 93% are singletons. Sample: peripheral blood, taken 28 days after the second AZD1222 dose. The origin of the receptors is an adult who received the AZD1222 COVID-19 vaccine.

The chain employs TRBV7-9 and TRBJ1-2; the D is unclear. Germline CDR1 SEHNR, CDR2 FQNEAQ (reference sequence). Deletions cut 5 bases from V and 3 bases from J, with 10 bases between. This CDR3 contains 13 residues. This CDR3 reads CASSPASHYGYTF. DNA of the CDR3: TGTGCCAGCAGCCCGGCGAGCCACTATGGCTACACCTTC. Complete variable domain (other parts from reference TRBV7-9 and TRBJ1-2): DTGVSQNPRHKITKRGQNVTFRCDPISEHNRLYWYRQTLGQGPEFLTYFQNEAQLEKSRLLSDRFSAERPKGSFSTLEIQRTEQGDSAMYLCASSPASHYGYTFGSGTRLTVV.

This clone was detected a few times. The V call is TRBV3-1 (or the pseudogene TRBV3-2), the J call TRBJ1-3; TRBD1 agrees at 9 bases. The CDR3 has 16 residues. V gave up 1 base and J gave up 1 base; unmatched junction bases: 2. The germline CDR1 and CDR2 sequences are LGHDT and YNNKEL (reference sequence). CDR3 amino acids: CASSQGTGVSGNTIYF. The CDR3 DNA reads TGTGCCAGCAGCCAAGGGACAGGGGTTTCTGGAAACACCATATATTTT.

The chain uses TRBV9 and TRBJ1-5; D remains ambiguous. Trimming took 10 bases from V and 7 from J, leaving 27 bases between them. The CDR3 loop spans 16 amino acids. From germline, CDR1 is SGDLS and CDR2 YYNGEE. The CDR3, as DNA: TGTGCCGGCTCGGTCCCTCCTGAAGCTCCGGGACAGCCCCAGCATTTT. This translates into CAGSVPPEAPGQPQHF. Using reference TRBV9 and TRBJ1-5 for the parts outside the CDR3, the full variable domain is DSGVTQTPKHLITATGQRVTLRCSPRSGDLSVYWYQQSLDQGLQFLIQYYNGEERAKGNILERFSAQQFPDLHSELNLSSLELGDSALYFCAGSVPPEAPGQPQHFGDGTRLSIL.

Comments on this clone: One junction end does not reproduce the germline sequence, and a read error may be involved. This chain uses TRBV5-1 with TRBJ1-1, with TRBD1 as a possible D gene (5 bases). Germline loops: CDR1 SGHRS, CDR2 YFSETQ. The CDR3 runs to 14 residues. The DNA of the CDR3 is TGCGCCCGCAGCGGCCGGGGGGTCAACACTGAAGCTTTCTTT. Its protein is CARSGRGVNTEAFF.

This clone appeared a single time. This rearrangement joins TRBV2 to TRBJ1-2; D gene ambiguous. Deletions cut 4 bases from V and 2 bases from J, with 11 bases between. CDR1 and CDR2 from the germline V gene are SNHLY and FYNNEI. The CDR3 spans 14 residues. The CDR3 DNA reads as TGTGCCAGCAGTGTAGAGACAATAAACTATGGCTACACCTTC. The encoded protein is CASSVETINYGYTF. The entire variable domain, with the rest obtained from reference TRBV2 and TRBJ1-2, is as follows: EPEVTQTPSHQVTQMGQEVILRCVPISNHLYFYWYRQILGQKVEFLVSFYNNEISEKSEIFDDQFSVERPDGSNFTLKIRSTKLEDSAMYFCASSVETINYGYTFGSGTRLTVV.

The chain links TRBV5-4 to TRBJ2-1; 13 nucleotides line up with TRBD2. The CDR3 has 19 residues. V dropped 4 bases and J dropped 0; count of bases not matched to a gene: 10. Germline CDR1 and CDR2: SGHNT and YYREEE (reference sequence). The CDR3 DNA reads as TGTGCCAGCAGCGGTCCGACTAGCGGGGGGTCGAGCTCCTACAATGAGCAGTTCTTC. This encodes CASSGPTSGGSSSYNEQFF.

The chain recombines TRBV7-6 with TRBJ1-1, with D possibly matching TRBD1 (6 bases). Per germline, CDR1 SGHVS and CDR2 FNYEAQ. V lost 5 bases, J lost 4 bases, and 14 bases lay in between. The CDR3 is 14 residues long. The CDR3 loop is CASSQQGEATEAFF. Here the CDR3 DNA reads TGTGCCAGCAGCCAACAGGGAGAGGCCACTGAAGCTTTCTTT.

This chain connects TRBV11-3 to TRBJ2-2, with 13 bases matching TRBD2. Germline CDR1 is SGHNT and CDR2 is YENEEA. This CDR3 is 17 amino acids long. J gave up 7 bases and V 5 bases, and 10 bases lay outside the gene matches. The DNA of the CDR3 is TGTGCCAGCAGCCCCGGACTAGCGGGGGCCCGAAGCGGGGAGCTGTTTTTT. Its translation: CASSPGLAGARSGELFF.

The rearrangement uses TRBV9 and TRBJ2-1, with D perhaps matching TRBD2 (6 bases). This CDR3 region has 14 residues. V gave up 0 bases and J gave up 9 bases, with 13 bases separating them. Per the germline V gene, CDR1 is SGDLS and CDR2 is YYNGEE. CDR3 region: CASSVASEGGEQFF. The CDR3, as DNA: TGTGCCAGCAGCGTAGCTTCAGAGGGAGGTGAGCAGTTCTTC.

The rearrangement joins TRBV4-1 to TRBJ1-5, with a possible D match to TRBD1 (6 bases). Germline values: CDR1 MGHRA, CDR2 YSYEKL. The CDR3 is made up of 15 amino acids. Trimming took 2 bases from V and 2 from J, leaving 10 bases between them. CDR3 sequence reads: CASSQPGAGNQPQHF. CDR3 DNA: TGCGCCAGCAGCCAACCGGGGGCTGGCAATCAGCCCCAGCATTTT.

This sequence joins TRBV11-2 and TRBJ2-1, with 10 bases aligning to TRBD2. This CDR3 has 14 amino acids. The germline CDR1 and CDR2 sequences are SGHAT and FQNNGV. Germline trimming cut 5 bases from V and 9 bases from J; bases unmatched to any gene: 7. The chain's CDR3 is CASSQAGGPREQFF. DNA for the CDR3: TGTGCCAGCAGCCAAGCGGGGGGGCCTCGTGAGCAGTTCTTC.

The genes are TRBV6-5 and TRBJ2-7; D is undetermined. Trimming took 6 bases from V and 2 from J, leaving 11 bases between them. CDR1 is MNHEY, CDR2 SVGAGI, per germline. The length of the CDR3 is 13 residues. The CDR3 protein is CASSGSGAYEQYF. As DNA, the CDR3 is TGTGCCAGCAGCGGTTCTGGGGCCTACGAGCAGTACTTC.

This clone was seen only a few times. The chain couples TRBV3-1 (or the pseudogene TRBV3-2) to TRBJ2-5, with 7 bases lining up with TRBD2. The CDR3 runs 15 residues. Germline V gene sequence: CDR1 LGHDT, CDR2 YNNKEL (reference sequence). With 0 bases clipped from V and 2 bases from J, the junction kept 3 bases outside the gene matches. CDR3 in amino acids: CASSQDSGGQETQYF. CDR3 sequence (DNA): TGTGCCAGCAGCCAAGACTCCGGGGGGCAAGAGACCCAGTACTTC.

This rearrangement joins TRBV19 to TRBJ2-2; D not certain. The length of the CDR3 is 11 residues. V was shortened by 8 bases and J by 3 bases, with 4 bases between the two germline ends. Germline V lookup: CDR1 LNHDA, CDR2 SQIVND (reference sequence). CDR3 bases: TGTGCCAGTGGTGACACCGGGGAGCTGTTTTTT. Amino acids: CASGDTGELFF.

The chain employs TRBV27 and TRBJ1-3; possible D gene TRBD1, 5 bases. The CDR3 is 16 residues long. CDR1 is MNHEY, CDR2 SMNVEV, per germline (reference sequence). Trimming removed 5 bases from V and 0 bases from J, with 14 bases in between. The CDR3, as DNA: TGTGCCAGCAGTCGATCGGGACTCAGCTCTGGAAACACCATATATTTT. Translating it yields CASSRSGLSSGNTIYF.

This chain uses TRBV29-1 with TRBJ1-1; 7 nucleotides match TRBD1. Germline assignment: CDR1 SQVTM and CDR2 ANQGSEA. CDR3 length: 11 residues. Germline trimming cut 7 bases from V and 10 bases from J; bases unmatched to any gene: 9. The CDR3 nucleotides read TGCAGCGCGGTACAGGGGCGGGGAGCTTTCTTT. Translated, it gives CSAVQGRGAFF.

The genes are TRBV25-1 and TRBJ1-4; TRBD1 agrees at 8 bases. The CDR3 loop spans 16 amino acids. V lost 2 bases to trimming and J lost 2 bases; unmatched junction nucleotides: 4. Germline CDR1 is MGHDK and CDR2 is SYGVNS. The CDR3 spells CASSEQGASTNEKLFF. DNA for the CDR3: TGTGCCAGCAGTGAACAGGGGGCATCCACTAATGAAAAACTGTTTTTT.

V and J are TRBV4-3 and TRBJ1-4, with D possibly being TRBD1 (5 bases). The CDR3 spans 14 residues. V was trimmed by 3 bases and J by 8 bases, leaving 13 bases between them. Germline V lookup: CDR1 LGHNA, CDR2 YSLEER. The CDR3 DNA sequence: TGCGCCAGCAGCCAGGATGCCCAGGGAGAAAAACTGTTTTTT. Translation: CASSQDAQGEKLFF.

J is TRBJ1-6 and V is TRBV6-5; 9 bases are shared with TRBD1. After removal of 7 bases from V and 7 bases from J, the junction contained 8 bases not matched to a gene. The CDR3 sequence is 15 residues long. The germline CDR1 and CDR2 sequences are MNHEY and SVGAGI. The CDR3 DNA reads TGTGCCAGCACATCCGGGACAGGGTGGAATTCACCCCTCCACTTT. The encoded protein is CASTSGTGWNSPLHF.